Shown below are 22 T cell receptor beta chains from a single sample sequenced in a study of blood T cell repertoires in COVID-19. This table comes from immunoSEQ multiplex PCR, and its TCRdb copy is limited to in-frame clones, with some not included. The table shows 25,000 or so clones, with nearly 90% occurring only once. The sequenced material came from peripheral blood. These receptors came from a man between 65 and 85 years old with acute or convalescent COVID-19.

The rearrangement joins TRBV14 to TRBJ2-7; 10 bases match TRBD2. CDR1 and CDR2 from the germline V gene are SGHDN and FVKESK. V lost 0 bases to trimming and J lost 2 bases; unmatched junction nucleotides: 7. There are 17 residues in the CDR3. The CDR3 nucleotides read TGTGCCAGCAGCCAAGATCAGCGGACTAGCGGCCCCTACGAGCAGTACTTC. Its protein is CASSQDQRTSGPYEQYF.

The CDR3 DNA follows: TGTGCCAGCAGCCCTTACGGAGGGTTCGGTGCAGATACGCAGTATTTT. It codes for CASSPYGGFGADTQYF. The chain is built from TRBV11-3 and TRBJ2-3; TRBD2 might be the D (6 bases). Germline CDR1 reads SGHNT; CDR2 reads YENEEA. This CDR3 is 16 amino acids long. V was pared by 5 bases and J by 4 bases, with 19 bases between.

This sequence joins TRBV5-1 and TRBJ1-4; 10 nucleotides line up with TRBD1. Germline V gene data show CDR1 as SGHRS and CDR2 as YFSETQ. The CDR3 is 15 amino acids. J gave up 3 bases and V 4 bases, and 3 bases lay outside the gene matches. CDR3 coding DNA: TGCGCCAGCAGCCTGGGACAGGGGCCTAATGAAAAACTGTTTTTT. Its protein is CASSLGQGPNEKLFF.

For the CDR3, the DNA is TGTGCCAGCAGTGGACGTGGACAGACCTACGAGCAGTACTTC. Its protein product is CASSGRGQTYEQYF. This rearrangement joins TRBV25-1 to TRBJ2-7, with TRBD1 as a possible D gene (6 bases). V lost 4 bases and J 2 bases, leaving 12 bases between the germline ends. This CDR3 spans 14 amino acids. Germline loops: CDR1 MGHDK, CDR2 SYGVNS.

The chain joins TRBV7-6 to TRBJ1-3, with D possibly being TRBD1 (6 bases). CDR3 length: 17 amino acids. CDR1 SGHVS and CDR2 FNYEAQ come from the germline V gene. The germline V and J ends were trimmed by 5 bases and 0 bases, with 17 bases remaining between them. The CDR3 loop is CASSPTGGTSSGNTIYF. In DNA form, the CDR3 reads TGTGCCAGCAGCCCTACGGGGGGGACAAGCTCTGGAAACACCATATATTTT.

This clone was picked up one time. This chain links TRBV7-2 with TRBJ1-1, with D possibly matching TRBD1 (5 bases). CDR1 SGHTA and CDR2 FQGNSA come from the germline V gene. The length of the CDR3 is 14 residues. Deletions cut 0 bases from V and 4 bases from J, with 9 bases between. CDR3 residues: CASSLAQGSTEAFF. The CDR3 nucleotides are TGTGCCAGCAGCTTAGCGCAGGGAAGCACTGAAGCTTTCTTT.

In this sample, this clone turned up a few times. The J gene is TRBJ2-7, the V gene TRBV5-1; D may be TRBD2 (7 bases). Germline-derived CDR1 and CDR2 are SGHRS and YFSETQ. CDR3 length: 14 residues. The ends were cut back, 4 bases at V and 0 bases at J, with 11 bases in the middle. CDR3 bases: TGCGCCAGCAGCCCGAGGGGGGGCTCCTACGAGCAGTACTTC. Translated, it gives CASSPRGGSYEQYF.

The V gene is TRBV7-2, the J gene TRBJ1-3, with a weak D call TRBD1 (6 bases). Trimming shortened V by 5 bases and J by 0 bases, and 14 bases separated the two germline ends. The CDR3 length is 16 residues. Germline V lookup: CDR1 SGHTA, CDR2 FQGNSA. CDR3 region: CASSADRFSSGNTIYF. Here the CDR3 DNA reads TGTGCCAGCAGCGCCGACAGGTTCAGCTCTGGAAACACCATATATTTT.

CDR3 region: CASSPTGSDKNIQYF. Here the CDR3 DNA reads TGTGCCAGCTCACCAACCGGGAGTGACAAAAACATTCAGTACTTC. The rearrangement links TRBV18 to TRBJ2-4; D perhaps matches TRBD2 (6 bases). Trimming pared 2 bases from V and 3 bases from J, leaving 11 bases between. The CDR3 spans 15 residues. Germline loops: CDR1 KGHSH, CDR2 LQKENI.

The chain joins TRBV6-2 or TRBV6-3 to TRBJ2-2; D ambiguous. This CDR3 has 15 amino acids. Deletions cut 2 bases from V and 1 base from J, with 8 bases between. Germline V gene data show CDR1 as MNHEY and CDR2 as SVGEGT. DNA for the CDR3: TGTGCCAGCAGTTACCCCCCCCAGAACACCGGGGAGCTGTTTTTT. It translates to CASSYPPQNTGELFF.

The chain joins TRBV19 to TRBJ2-5; TRBD1 agrees at 7 bases. Germline CDR1 reads LNHDA; CDR2 reads SQIVND (reference sequence). After removal of 2 bases from V and 4 bases from J, the junction contained 10 bases not matched to a gene. This CDR3 has 16 amino acids. Here the CDR3 DNA reads TGTGCCAGTAGTATAAACCGGGACAGCCAGAGAGAGACCCAGTACTTC. This sequence encodes CASSINRDSQRETQYF.

This sequence joins TRBV29-1 and TRBJ2-1; 10 bases match TRBD2. The length of the CDR3 is 12 residues. Germline assignment: CDR1 SQVTM and CDR2 ANQGSEA. The CDR3 reads CSTLAGYNEQFF. The DNA for the CDR3 is TGCAGTACACTAGCGGGATACAATGAGCAGTTCTTC.

In its sample, this clone was seen a few times. This rearrangement joins TRBV5-1 to TRBJ2-1; TRBD2 might be the D (5 bases). Germline values: CDR1 SGHRS, CDR2 YFSETQ. Trimming took off 3 bases at V and 0 bases at J, with 13 bases between the two ends. The CDR3 spans 16 residues. CDR3 bases: TGCGCCAGCAGCTCAACCGGGGTGCACTCCTACAATGAGCAGTTCTTC. As protein: CASSSTGVHSYNEQFF. Based on the CDR3 plus reference TRBV5-1 and TRBJ2-1, the full variable domain is KAGVTQTPRYLIKTRGQQVTLSCSPISGHRSVSWYQQTPGQGLQFLFEYFSETQRNKGNFPGRFSGRQFSNSRSEMNVSTLELGDSALYLCASSSTGVHSYNEQFFGPGTRLTVL.

This clone was counted between two and nine times. V gene TRBV28 combines with J gene TRBJ1-4; 8 nucleotides match TRBD1. CDR1 is MDHEN and CDR2 is SYDVKM in the germline V gene. This CDR3 is 16 amino acids long. V lost 10 bases to trimming and J lost 3 bases; unmatched junction nucleotides: 13. CDR3 nucleotide sequence: TGTGCCACTCGATGGGGTGGGGGACAGGCTAATGAAAAACTGTTTTTT. Protein: CATRWGGGQANEKLFF.

The chain recombines TRBV20-1 with TRBJ1-2; D is undetermined. The CDR3 contains 11 residues. The V and J ends lost 3 bases and 4 bases respectively, with 6 bases between them. Germline values: CDR1 DFQATT, CDR2 SNEGSKA (reference sequence). The CDR3 DNA is TGCAGTGCTAGGGAGGGCTATGGCTACACCTTC. It is translated as CSAREGYGYTF.

The chain links TRBV10-3 to TRBJ2-7; D gene unclear. The germline CDR1 and CDR2 sequences are ENHRY and SYGVKD. V was cut by 2 bases and J by 4 bases, with 6 bases left in between. The CDR3 extends over 12 amino acids. The DNA of the CDR3 is TGTGCCATCAGTGAGGTCAGTTACGAGCAGTACTTC. Translating gives CAISEVSYEQYF.

CDR3 in DNA: TGTGCCAGCAGCTTGGGGACAATGAACACCGGGGAGCTGTTTTTT. This encodes CASSLGTMNTGELFF. The chain carries TRBV7-3 and TRBJ2-2, with D perhaps TRBD1 (6 bases). V was trimmed by 3 bases and J by 1 base, leaving 9 bases between them. This CDR3 has 15 residues. Germline V gene sequence: CDR1 SGHTA, CDR2 FQGTGA.

The J gene is TRBJ2-3, the V gene TRBV19; TRBD1 agrees at 7 bases. With V trimmed by 6 bases and J by 1 base, 10 bases remained unmatched. This CDR3 region has 16 residues. Germline V gene lookup returns CDR1 LNHDA and CDR2 SQIVND (reference sequence). The CDR3 DNA reads as TGTGCCAGTAGACTCCGACAGGGTTCGGGCACAGATACGCAGTATTTT. Translated, it gives CASRLRQGSGTDTQYF.

V is TRBV6-5 and J is TRBJ1-2; 8 bases map to TRBD1. The CDR3 is made up of 13 amino acids. V shed 5 bases and J 3 bases; nucleotides not matched to a gene: 2. Germline lookup yields CDR1 MNHEY and CDR2 SVGAGI. DNA of the CDR3: TGTGCCAGCAGTCAGGGGGCTCACTATGGCTACACCTTC. Translated: CASSQGAHYGYTF.

The genes are TRBV27 and TRBJ2-1, with 8 bases fitting TRBD2. Germline V gene sequence: CDR1 MNHEY, CDR2 SMNVEV (reference sequence). This CDR3 spans 16 amino acids. The trim removed 5 bases at V and 3 bases at J, leaving 9 bases unmatched. The CDR3 reads CASSEPSGSLYNEQFF. The DNA of the CDR3 is TGTGCCAGCAGTGAGCCCAGCGGGAGCCTCTACAATGAGCAGTTCTTC.

By sample fraction, this clone is medium-sized. The chain joins TRBV13 to TRBJ2-2, with D hard to call. This CDR3 spans 14 amino acids. V dropped 1 base and J dropped 2 bases, with 5 bases sitting between them. Germline lookup yields CDR1 PRHDT and CDR2 FYEKMQ (reference sequence). The CDR3 DNA is TGTGCCAGCAGCTTAGTCCATAACACCGGGGAGCTGTTTTTT. Translation: CASSLVHNTGELFF.

The J gene is TRBJ2-7, the V gene TRBV20-1; D perhaps matches TRBD1 (6 bases). The length of the CDR3 is 11 residues. V was trimmed by 6 bases and J by 2 bases, leaving 8 bases between them. Germline CDR1 and CDR2: DFQATT and SNEGSKA (reference sequence). DNA of the CDR3: TGCAGTGCGCAGGGGACCTACGAGCAGTACTTC. Translation: CSAQGTYEQYF.